This T cell receptor (beta chain) was captured by sequencing in a study of blood T cell repertoires in COVID-19 (TCRdb year 2020). General notes on the study: The collaborator samples originated in the United States, Italy and Spain and spanned the acute and convalescent phases of COVID-19. The repertoires were released in a freely available public database intended as a resource for research on the immune response to SARS-CoV-2. The sample metadata nearly always contained a de-identified subject ID, COVID-19 status, age in years and sex. Subjects who had been exposed to COVID-19, were actively infected with it, or had recovered from it provided the deeply sampled blood TCRbeta repertoires that made up the dataset. Where available, HLA class I and class II types were taken from metadata supplied by the sample provider and were not determined by assay-based typing. The material from the prospective study consisted of cDNA or gDNA derived from T cells, B-cell-depleted T cells, or PBMCs. Samples came from the ongoing ImmuneRACE study (first 160 participants) plus 1,254 subjects from 6 global collaborators. Study-level results and caveats: The amount of clinical and demographic metadata varied by source and participant and was provided uncurated.

Each collaborating institution followed its own protocols to collect whole blood in K2EDTA tubes. For TCRbeta analysis, collaborator samples were shipped as frozen whole blood, as isolated PBMCs, or as DNA extracted from either sample type. This clone came up once. The antigen this receptor binds is unknown. No base qualities exist here, and no much larger clone lies one base off it. The immunoSEQ Assay, a bias-controlled multiplex PCR, was used to amplify TCRbeta CDR3 regions from genomic DNA. The original pipeline was this. The number of nucleated cells in each sample was estimated by amplification of reference gene primers within the assay. To quantify the absolute abundance of each unique TCRbeta CDR3 rearrangement, sequence reads were collapsed and filtered. Productive Simpson clonality was computed per sample as the square root of Simpson's diversity index over productive rearrangements. The immuneACCESS repertoire file appears here via TCRdb, limited to in-frame rearrangements. These files lack a portion of the clones; in checked studies, under half of the deficit traces to unresolved V genes, and the cause of the others is not known. That table gives V, J and clone size, and the DNA gave D and trimming. In all, the sample holds about 66,000 clones, and roughly 84% of those were seen once. Over 6% of the sample is held by the ten biggest clonotypes.

Deletion took 0 bases off V and 5 bases off J, with a span of 15 bases between the germline ends. The CDR3 holds 15 amino acids from the cysteine to the phenylalanine. CDR3 DNA is the only sequence kept; it has 45 bases, read in frame from the first base. CDR1 and CDR2 were assigned from the germline V gene as SGHRS and YFSETQ. The source material was peripheral blood. Recombination connected TRBV5-1 to TRBJ2-7, with TRBD1 perhaps the D gene, on 5 matching bases. This TCR was sampled from a middle-aged man with active COVID-19. The CDR3 here reads CASSLDPQGANEQYF. The sequence in DNA is TGCGCCAGCAGCTTGGACCCGCAGGGCGCCAACGAGCAGTACTTC.